A single sample gave rise to the 6 T cell receptor beta chains below, sequenced in a study of blood T cell repertoires in COVID-19. Here immunoSEQ multiplex PCR was the method, and the copy in TCRdb shows in-frame clones only, minus some. This repertoire shows under 80,000 clones, roughly 80% found once; its top ten account for more than 4.5%. The source material was peripheral blood. These receptors were taken from an elderly woman with active or convalescent COVID-19.

The rearrangement links TRBV5-6 to TRBJ2-1; TRBD1 matches at 8 bases. Germline assignment: CDR1 SGHDT and CDR2 YYEEEE. V was clipped by 2 bases and J by 8 bases; unmatched bases: 9. The CDR3 length is 15 residues. CDR3 in DNA: TGTGCCAGCAGCTTCAGACTCTCAGGGGGCCATGAGCAGTTCTTC. Translated, it gives CASSFRLSGGHEQFF.

J is TRBJ1-4 and V is TRBV19; possible D gene TRBD1, 5 bases. The CDR3 sequence is 12 residues long. V was trimmed by 3 bases and J by 13 bases, leaving 12 bases between them. Looked up from germline, CDR1 is LNHDA and CDR2 is SQIVND (reference sequence). In nucleotides, the CDR3 is TGTGCCAGTAGTATGAAGGGGAAGGCACTGTTTTTT. Translating it yields CASSMKGKALFF.

V usage is TRBV19 and J usage is TRBJ2-7, with D tentatively TRBD1 (6 bases). The CDR3 runs 13 residues. Germline CDR1 reads LNHDA; CDR2 reads SQIVND (reference sequence). Trimming left V 7 bases short and J 3 bases short, with 13 bases between. CDR3 sequence: CASTRGTGYEQYF. The CDR3 nucleotides are TGTGCCAGTACAAGGGGGACCGGCTACGAGCAGTACTTC.

The rearrangement links TRBV19 to TRBJ1-1, with a possible D match to TRBD1 (5 bases). Germline CDR1 and CDR2: LNHDA and SQIVND (reference sequence). V was shortened by 6 bases and J by 1 base, with 18 bases between the two germline ends. The CDR3 has 16 amino acids. The CDR3 nucleotides are TGTGCCAGTAGGGGGACGCCTGGGGAGGGGAACACTGAAGCTTTCTTT. Translated: CASRGTPGEGNTEAFF.

This clone was detected once. This chain joins TRBV28 and TRBJ2-2; 8 bases match TRBD1. The CDR3 runs 13 residues. Trimming removed 6 bases from V and 6 bases from J; junction bases left unmatched: 3. Germline V gene sequence: CDR1 MDHEN, CDR2 SYDVKM. CDR3 in amino acids: CASRDRVAGELFF. As DNA, the CDR3 is TGTGCCAGCAGGGACAGGGTAGCCGGGGAGCTGTTTTTT.

This rearrangement joins TRBV5-1 to TRBJ1-1, with 9 bases fitting TRBD1. V trimming: 0 bases; J trimming: 9 bases; junction bases outside the gene matches: 6. Per the germline V gene, CDR1 is SGHRS and CDR2 is YFSETQ. CDR3 length: 14 amino acids. Here the CDR3 reads CASSLGMGQGKAFF. CDR3 bases: TGCGCCAGCAGCTTGGGTATGGGACAGGGAAAAGCTTTCTTT.